The TCR beta chain described here comes from a study of T-cell memory formation after mild COVID-19. Study information: The TCR clusters were mostly specific to one donor.

Constant-segment primers and 5'RACE yielded cDNA libraries for TCR alpha and TCR beta, each carrying sample barcodes and UMIs. TCRdb re-analysed the 5' RACE reads in MiXCR, keeping a single row per CDR3 protein. The repertoire holds over 300,000 distinct CDR3 sequences, 20% to 25% seen once, with roughly 23% in the top ten. Looked up from germline, CDR1 is SGHTA and CDR2 is FQGNSA. The V gene lost 6 bases and the J gene lost 3 bases, with 12 bases spanning the gap. This CDR3 spans 14 amino acids. This clonotype was sampled from a man aged 18 to 30 who had mild COVID-19 (a few samples of this study predate the infection). Cell type and time point are not known. The chain joins TRBV7-2 to TRBJ2-4; D not certain. The sequencing sample was made of PBMCs or a T cell subset sorted from them (not recorded which). In DNA, the CDR3 is TGTGCCAGCAGAGGGCAGCTAGGCAAAAACATTCAGTACTTC. Translated, it gives CASRGQLGKNIQYF.